These 23 T cell receptor beta chains were sequenced from one sample in a study of tumor and adjacent non-tumor tissue in lung cancer. A modified ARM-PCR protocol with three rounds of nested PCR amplified TCRbeta. A single record per CDR3 protein comes from TCRdb applying MiXCR to the multiplex PCR reads. Of some 77,000 distinct CDR3 sequences listed, roughly 70% were seen once; the top ten hold 10% to 15%. No cell sorting was done before RNA was extracted from the tissue. Sequenced sample: lung tumor tissue. The receptors shown here come from a woman in her 70s with non-small cell lung cancer.

As for this clonotype: This may arise from a read error, as a much more abundant clone is one base away. The rearrangement links TRBV20-1 to TRBJ2-1, with 11 bases matching TRBD2. The CDR3 consists of 15 residues. Per germline, CDR1 DFQATT and CDR2 SNEGSKA (reference sequence). The CDR3 DNA reads TGCACTGCTAGACATAGCGGGAGGGGGGACAATGAGCAGTTCTTC. Protein sequence: CTARHSGRGDNEQFF.

This clonotype was seen a few times. The germline gene is not matched at one end of the junction; a read error may be the cause. CDR3 coding DNA: TGTGTCAGCAGTCCGCGGGAGGGCCGCTATGAGCAGTTTTTC. It translates to CVSSPREGRYEQFF. V gene TRBV11-1 combines with J gene TRBJ2-1; TRBD2 aligns across 9 bases. The length of the CDR3 is 14 residues. The germline V gene has CDR1 SGHAT and CDR2 FQDESV (reference sequence).

The V call is TRBV6-1, the J call TRBJ1-2; D remains unclear. The CDR3 is 13 amino acids. The V end was cut by 11 bases, the J end by 6 bases, with 19 bases between. Germline V gene sequence: CDR1 MNHNS, CDR2 SASEGT. Here the CDR3 reads CASECHGPDGYTF. The CDR3 region has the DNA TGTGCCTCCGAATGCCATGGTCCCGATGGCTACACCTTC.

Only a few counts were recorded for this clonotype. Compared with germline, one end of the junction differs, possibly owing to a read error. This chain joins TRBV11-3 and TRBJ2-2; no reliable D call. The CDR3 has 17 amino acids. Germline V CDR1 and CDR2: SGHNT, YENEEA. CDR3 region: CASIPHQSTSNTGELFF. The DNA for the CDR3 is TGTGCTAGCATTCCCCATCAATCGACATCGAACACCGGGGAGCTGTTTTTT.

V gene TRBV28 combines with J gene TRBJ1-5; 7 bases are shared with TRBD1. CDR3 length: 15 residues. CDR1 and CDR2 (germline): MDHEN, SYDVKM. The CDR3 DNA follows: TGTGTCAACACCCACGACAGGGATTACAATCAGCCCCAGCATTTT. Translating gives CVNTHDRDYNQPQHF.

A remark on this clonotype: This may arise from a read error, as a much more abundant clone is one base away. This sequence joins TRBV24-1 and TRBJ2-1; 7 bases map to TRBD1. This CDR3 spans 19 amino acids. From germline, CDR1 is KGHDR and CDR2 SFDVKD. Written as DNA, the CDR3 is TGTGCCACCGGTGATACGCTTACTAGAGGGGGCGCGACCTACAATGAGCAGTTCTTC. Amino acids: CATGDTLTRGGATYNEQFF.

On this clonotype itself: Possible read error: a much larger clone is one base away. The chain carries TRBV12-3 or TRBV12-4 and TRBJ2-1; TRBD2 aligns across 8 bases. The V and J ends lost 3 bases and 4 bases, in that order; junction bases with no gene match: 2. This CDR3 has 14 residues. In nucleotides, the CDR3 is TGTGCCAGCAGTTTCCGGGGGGGGTACAATGAGCAGTTCTTC. This encodes CASSFRGGYNEQFF.

With respect to this clonotype: Sequence at one end of the junction differs from germline and may be a read error. The chain carries TRBV12-3 or TRBV12-4 and TRBJ1-6; TRBD1 agrees at 7 bases. This CDR3 contains 14 residues. The CDR3 DNA sequence: TGTGCCAGCAGTTTAGAGGGGGCAGATTCAACCCTCCACTTT. Amino acids: CASSLEGADSTLHF.

This clonotype has more than one count but fewer than ten. DNA of the CDR3: TGTGCCAGCAGTTTAGACAGAGATGAGACCCAGTACTTC. This encodes CASSLDRDETQYF. This rearrangement joins TRBV12-3 or TRBV12-4 to TRBJ2-5; no firm D call. The CDR3 has 13 residues. V was trimmed by 1 base and J by 5 bases, leaving 8 bases between them.

In regard to this clonotype: This may stem from a read error, because a much larger clone lies one nucleotide away. The rearrangement links TRBV12-3 or TRBV12-4 to TRBJ2-5; the D gene could be TRBD1 or TRBD2 (5 bases each). The ends were cut back, 2 bases at V and 2 bases at J, with 12 bases in the middle. CDR3 length: 15 residues. CDR3 region: CASSLILGGQETQYF. The CDR3 coding sequence is TGTGCCAGCAGTTTAATTCTTGGGGGTCAAGAGACCCAGTACTTC.

As regards this clonotype: One junction end disagrees with the germline gene, perhaps due to a read error. The V call is TRBV11-2, the J call TRBJ2-5; D is unclear. Germline V gives CDR1 SGHAT, CDR2 FQNNGV. The CDR3 runs 13 residues. The CDR3 loop is CSSSHTHAETQYF. CDR3 DNA sequence: TGTTCCAGCAGCCATACCCATGCGGAGACCCAGTACTTC.

The gene calls are TRBV2 and TRBJ1-2, with TRBD1 identical over 9 bases. This CDR3 has 14 amino acids. J lost 8 bases, V lost 6 bases, and 10 bases had no gene match. The germline CDR1 and CDR2 sequences are SNHLY and FYNNEI. DNA of the CDR3: TGTGCCAGCAGGAGGACAGGGGAGATGGGAGGCTACACCTTC. It yields the protein CASRRTGEMGGYTF.

This clonotype was seen just once. A much larger clonotype is one base distant, so this may be a read error. This sequence joins TRBV28 and TRBJ2-7; weak D call: TRBD2 (6 bases). The germline V gene has CDR1 MDHEN and CDR2 SYDVKM. The CDR3 is made up of 14 amino acids. Here the CDR3 reads CPSIGTGEAYEQYF. As DNA, the CDR3 is TGTCCCAGCATCGGTACGGGGGAAGCCTACGAGCAGTACTTC. The whole variable domain, remainder taken from reference TRBV28 and TRBJ2-7, is DVKVTQSSRYLVKRTGEKVFLECVQDMDHENMFWYRQDPGLGLRLIYFSYDVKMKEKGDIPEGYSVSREKKERFSLILESASTNQTSMYLCPSIGTGEAYEQYFGPGTRLTVT.

The rearrangement uses TRBV11-1 and TRBJ2-2, with 9 positions matching TRBD2. The V and J ends lost 5 bases and 1 base, in that order; junction bases with no gene match: 17. Germline V gene lookup returns CDR1 SGHAT and CDR2 FQDESV (reference sequence). The length of the CDR3 is 20 residues. The CDR3 sequence: CASSLKVLFTSGWNTGELFF. CDR3 DNA sequence: TGTGCCAGCAGCCTTAAAGTCCTGTTTACTAGCGGGTGGAACACCGGGGAGCTGTTTTTT.

The V gene is TRBV11-1, the J gene TRBJ2-7; TRBD1 might be the D (5 bases). V was trimmed by 5 bases and J by 6 bases, leaving 17 bases between them. The CDR3 totals 14 residues. Germline V gene data show CDR1 as SGHAT and CDR2 as FQDESV (reference sequence). CDR3: CASSLSDRGGEQYF. CDR3 DNA: TGTGCCAGCAGCCTCTCGGATAGGGGTGGCGAGCAGTACTTC.

Comments on this clonotype: One end of the junction does not line up with germline, which may come from a read error. The rearrangement uses TRBV29-1 and TRBJ2-7; TRBD2 aligns across 12 bases. The CDR3 consists of 15 residues. Germline CDR1 and CDR2: SQVTM and ANQGSEA. The DNA of the CDR3 is TGCAACATTGGACTAGCGGGACGTAGGCCCTACGAGCGGTACTTC. Encoded protein: CNIGLAGRRPYERYF.

The chain recombines TRBV6-1 with TRBJ2-3; tentative D call: TRBD2 (6 bases). The CDR3 spans 13 residues. In germline, CDR1 is MNHNS, CDR2 SASEGT. V lost 10 bases to trimming and J lost 12 bases, with 23 bases between them. CDR3 nucleotides: TGTGCCATTAGTGCCCCGGGACTCTCTACTCAGTATTTT. Protein sequence: CAISAPGLSTQYF.

The sample holds one count of this clonotype. The junction shows a germline mismatch at one end, possibly a read error. The V gene is TRBV7-9, the J gene TRBJ2-1; 9 nucleotides align to TRBD1. In germline, CDR1 is SEHNR, CDR2 FQNEAQ (reference sequence). The CDR3 has 15 amino acids. The CDR3 here is CASSTGTGRAGEQFF. The CDR3 bases are TGTGCCAGCAGCACCGGGACAGGGAGGGCCGGTGAGCAATTCTTC.

Concerning this clonotype itself: The conserved final phenylalanine or tryptophan is absent from the CDR3, which likely points to a read error. The rearrangement joins TRBV12-3 or TRBV12-4 to TRBJ2-3, with 10 bases that match TRBD2. The CDR3 has 15 residues. CDR3: CASSLLAGVSDMQYL. For the CDR3, the DNA is TGTGCCAGCAGTTTACTAGCGGGAGTATCAGATATGCAGTATTTA.

The V call is TRBV29-1, the J call TRBJ2-1, with D possibly TRBD2 on 5 matching bases. V was cut by 5 bases and J by 9 bases, with 17 bases left in between. The germline CDR1 and CDR2 sequences are SQVTM and ANQGSEA. The CDR3 spans 13 residues. The CDR3 sequence: CSVKVEGFSEQFF. CDR3 DNA sequence: TGCAGCGTTAAGGTAGAGGGTTTTAGTGAGCAGTTCTTC.

This clonotype has just one count. The gene calls are TRBV28 and TRBJ1-2, with 10 bases identical to TRBD1. The CDR3 runs to 15 residues. Germline CDR1 is MDHEN and CDR2 is SYDVKM. CDR3 nucleotides: TGTGTCAGTAGTTTAACTATGACAGGGGGCCATGGCTACACCTTC. Translating it yields CVSSLTMTGGHGYTF.

On this clonotype itself: A much larger clonotype is one base distant, so this may be a read error. The rearrangement joins TRBV5-1 to TRBJ2-3; tentatively, D is TRBD1 (6 bases). Trimming cost V 7 bases and J 4 bases, with 19 bases left between them. Germline CDR1 reads SGHRS; CDR2 reads YFSETQ. This CDR3 is 15 amino acids long. The CDR3 DNA reads TGCGCCAGCGGCCAGCAGGGGTTATACGCAGATACGCAGTATTTT. This encodes CASGQQGLYADTQYF.

About this clonotype itself: A much more abundant neighbour one base away suggests this may be a read error. This chain links TRBV20-1 with TRBJ1-1; 7 bases match TRBD1. Germline-derived CDR1 and CDR2 are DFQATT and SNEGSKA (reference sequence). The CDR3 runs to 15 residues. The CDR3 nucleotides read TGCAGTGCACGACATGGACAGGAGCCGAACACTGAAGTTTTCTTT. This translates into CSARHGQEPNTEVFF.